One and the same sample provided the 4 T cell receptor beta chains below, sequenced in a study of blood T cell repertoires in COVID-19. Clones were read by immunoSEQ multiplex PCR, and TCRdb kept only the in-frame ones, dropping some. The sample comprises 45,000 to 60,000 clones, roughly four fifths of which are singletons, and roughly 8.7% rests with the top ten. Sample: peripheral blood. Receptors were obtained from a woman at least 80 years old with acute or convalescent COVID-19.

The chain has TRBV27 and TRBJ2-7; D is possibly TRBD2 (5 bases). Deletions cut 8 bases from V and 7 bases from J, with 21 bases between. The CDR3 is 14 residues long. Germline loops: CDR1 MNHEY, CDR2 SMNVEV (reference sequence). The CDR3 is CASQPSGWAREQYF. The DNA of the CDR3 is TGTGCCAGCCAACCCAGCGGATGGGCACGGGAGCAGTACTTC.

This clone was seen a single time. The chain is built from TRBV27 and TRBJ2-5; tentatively, D is TRBD2 (7 bases). The CDR3 has 15 amino acids. Trimming cost V 7 bases and J 1 base, with 16 bases left between them. CDR1 and CDR2 (germline): MNHEY, SMNVEV (reference sequence). The CDR3 coding sequence is TGTGCCAGCACCCAATTCGGGGGGCCCCAAGAGACCCAGTACTTC. Encoded protein: CASTQFGGPQETQYF.

V gene TRBV14 combines with J gene TRBJ2-7, with D tentatively TRBD2 (6 bases). This CDR3 region has 13 residues. The ends were cut back, 1 base at V and 6 bases at J, with 10 bases in the middle. Germline lookup yields CDR1 SGHDN and CDR2 FVKESK. DNA of the CDR3: TGTGCCAGCAGCCAAGTAGGGCGGGGCGAGCAGTACTTC. This encodes CASSQVGRGEQYF.

The V gene is TRBV19, the J gene TRBJ1-4, with 9 bases matching TRBD1. V lost 5 bases, J lost 8 bases, and 9 bases stayed unmatched. CDR3 size: 15 residues. Germline V gives CDR1 LNHDA, CDR2 SQIVND (reference sequence). This CDR3 is CASSPTGGFREKLFF. For the CDR3, the DNA is TGTGCCAGTAGTCCCACAGGGGGCTTTAGGGAAAAACTGTTTTTT.